These T cell receptor beta chains were read from a single sample in a study of blood T cell repertoires in COVID-19. Measured with immunoSEQ multiplex PCR; TCRdb has only the in-frame clones, and not every one. The table lists some 280,000 clones, around 91% of them singletons. Specimen: peripheral blood. These receptors all come from a woman aged 55 to 70 with acute or convalescent COVID-19. Each CDR3 is given with its conserved first and last residue. D genes are given only for firm matches. Some rows mark clone size as missing; the rest say once, few, many or name a class of expanded clone.

cdr3_aa: CASSPTGSNQPQHF
cdr3_nt: TGTGCCAGCAGCCCCACAGGGAGCAATCAGCCCCAGCATTTT
j_call: TRBJ1-5
clone_size: few
v_call: TRBV7-9
d_call: .

cdr3_aa: CASGRAFAVTGTRGYTF
cdr3_nt: TGTGCCAGCGGACGAGCCTTCGCGGTCACAGGGACGCGCGGCTACACCTTC
j_call: TRBJ1-2
clone_size: .
v_call: TRBV28
d_call: .

cdr3_aa: CASSQDYGGISYEQYF
cdr3_nt: TGCGCCAGCAGCCAAGATTATGGCGGGATTTCCTACGAGCAGTACTTC
j_call: TRBJ2-7
clone_size: .
v_call: TRBV4-3
d_call: .

cdr3_aa: CASSLLGRGAYEQYF
cdr3_nt: TGTGCCAGCAGTTTATTAGGCCGGGGGGCCTACGAGCAGTACTTC
j_call: TRBJ2-7
clone_size: once
v_call: TRBV27
d_call: TRBD2

cdr3_aa: CASSLAGAQTQYF
cdr3_nt: TGTGCCAGCAGCTTAGCGGGAGCGCAGACCCAGTACTTC
j_call: TRBJ2-5
clone_size: .
v_call: TRBV11-1
d_call: .

cdr3_aa: CATGSRRGKNIQYF
cdr3_nt: TGTGCCACCGGTTCCAGACGCGGCAAAAACATTCAGTACTTC
j_call: TRBJ2-4
clone_size: few
v_call: TRBV28
d_call: .

cdr3_aa: CSVEDLRADRVSTNEKLFF
cdr3_nt: TGCAGCGTTGAAGATCTAAGGGCGGACAGGGTATCCACTAATGAAAAACTGTTTTTT
j_call: TRBJ1-4
clone_size: .
v_call: TRBV29-1
d_call: TRBD1

cdr3_aa: CASSQSLGLNTEAFF
cdr3_nt: TGTGCCAGCAGCCAATCGTTGGGCCTGAACACTGAAGCTTTCTTT
j_call: TRBJ1-1
clone_size: .
v_call: TRBV4-2
d_call: .

cdr3_aa: CASSPAAGGPGEQFF
cdr3_nt: TGTGCCAGCAGCCCAGCGGCGGGGGGGCCAGGGGAGCAGTTCTTC
j_call: TRBJ2-1
clone_size: once
v_call: TRBV7-2
d_call: TRBD2

cdr3_aa: CASSLGPTSGQPQHF
cdr3_nt: TGTGCCAGCAGTTTAGGGCCGACGTCAGGTCAGCCCCAGCATTTT
j_call: TRBJ1-5
clone_size: .
v_call: TRBV28
d_call: .

cdr3_aa: CASSLAGGSTDTQYF
cdr3_nt: TGTGCCAGCAGCTTAGCCGGGGGGAGCACAGATACGCAGTATTTT
j_call: TRBJ2-3
clone_size: .
v_call: TRBV7-3
d_call: TRBD2

cdr3_aa: CAISVKLRRSNSYEQYF
cdr3_nt: TGTGCCATCAGTGTGAAACTAAGACGGTCAAACTCCTACGAGCAGTACTTC
j_call: TRBJ2-7
clone_size: .
v_call: TRBV10-3
d_call: .

cdr3_aa: CASSESPGTGTYNEQFF
cdr3_nt: TGTGCCAGCAGCGAATCCCCCGGGACAGGGACCTACAATGAGCAGTTCTTC
j_call: TRBJ2-1
clone_size: .
v_call: TRBV9
d_call: TRBD1

cdr3_aa: CASSPGDRGGNQPQHF
cdr3_nt: TGTGCCAGCAGCCCAGGGGACAGGGGTGGCAATCAGCCCCAGCATTTT
j_call: TRBJ1-5
clone_size: .
v_call: TRBV5-6
d_call: TRBD1

cdr3_aa: CASSISPGQSTDTQYF
cdr3_nt: TGTGCCAGTAGTATTTCTCCAGGCCAAAGCACAGATACGCAGTATTTT
j_call: TRBJ2-3
clone_size: .
v_call: TRBV19
d_call: .

cdr3_aa: CSAAGGGQPQHF
cdr3_nt: TGCAGCGCCGCGGGCGGTGGTCAGCCCCAGCATTTT
j_call: TRBJ1-5
clone_size: .
v_call: TRBV29-1
d_call: .

cdr3_aa: CASSEGRRESADTQYF
cdr3_nt: TGTGCCAGCAGTGAGGGAAGGCGGGAGAGTGCAGATACGCAGTATTTT
j_call: TRBJ2-3
clone_size: .
v_call: TRBV25-1
d_call: TRBD2

cdr3_aa: CAIRGGDYEQYF
cdr3_nt: TGTGCCATCAGAGGGGGGGACTACGAGCAGTACTTC
j_call: TRBJ2-7
clone_size: .
v_call: TRBV10-3
d_call: .

cdr3_aa: CATSRRPAYEQYF
cdr3_nt: TGTGCCACCAGCAGGCGGCCGGCGTACGAGCAGTACTTC
j_call: TRBJ2-7
clone_size: .
v_call: TRBV15
d_call: .

cdr3_aa: CASSLPPGAGTGELFF
cdr3_nt: TGTGCCAGCAGTTTACCCCCAGGGGCAGGGACCGGGGAGCTGTTTTTT
j_call: TRBJ2-2
clone_size: .
v_call: TRBV28
d_call: .

cdr3_aa: CASTHTLPSTGAGKLFF
cdr3_nt: TGTGCCAGCACCCATACGTTGCCCTCGACAGGGGCGGGAAAACTGTTTTTT
j_call: TRBJ1-4
clone_size: .
v_call: TRBV28
d_call: TRBD1

cdr3_aa: CASSESTSDTATYEQYF
cdr3_nt: TGTGCCAGTAGTGAATCGACTAGCGACACCGCGACCTACGAGCAGTACTTC
j_call: TRBJ2-7
clone_size: .
v_call: TRBV19
d_call: TRBD2

cdr3_aa: CASSIQGQEKLFF
cdr3_nt: TGTGCCAGTAGTATCCAGGGTCAAGAAAAACTGTTTTTT
j_call: TRBJ1-4
clone_size: .
v_call: TRBV19
d_call: .

cdr3_aa: CASSIGARTAEAFF
cdr3_nt: TGTGCCAGTAGTATTGGGGCACGGACAGCTGAAGCTTTCTTT
j_call: TRBJ1-1
clone_size: .
v_call: TRBV19
d_call: .

cdr3_aa: CASSQGQGNNYGYTF
cdr3_nt: TGTGCCAGCAGCCAAGGCCAGGGGAACAACTATGGCTACACCTTC
j_call: TRBJ1-2
clone_size: .
v_call: TRBV3-1/TRBV3-2
d_call: .

cdr3_aa: CASRLLGGDGELFF
cdr3_nt: TGCGCCAGCAGGCTTCTCGGGGGTGACGGGGAGCTGTTTTTT
j_call: TRBJ2-2
clone_size: .
v_call: TRBV4-3
d_call: .

cdr3_aa: CASSTRRRATQETQYF
cdr3_nt: TGTGCCAGCAGCACCAGACGCAGGGCGACCCAAGAGACCCAGTACTTC
j_call: TRBJ2-5
clone_size: .
v_call: TRBV28
d_call: .

cdr3_aa: CASSRLRRGLGGDEQYF
cdr3_nt: TGTGCCAGCAGCCGACTGAGGAGAGGGCTCGGGGGGGACGAGCAGTACTTC
j_call: TRBJ2-7
clone_size: .
v_call: TRBV3-1/TRBV3-2
d_call: TRBD2

cdr3_aa: CASSRDIISYEQYF
cdr3_nt: TGTGCCAGCAGCCGCGACATTATCTCCTACGAGCAGTACTTC
j_call: TRBJ2-7
clone_size: .
v_call: TRBV6-2/TRBV6-3
d_call: .

cdr3_aa: CASSPWTGPFSNQPQHF
cdr3_nt: TGTGCCAGCAGTCCCTGGACAGGGCCTTTTAGCAATCAGCCCCAGCATTTT
j_call: TRBJ1-5
clone_size: .
v_call: TRBV6-2/TRBV6-3
d_call: TRBD1

cdr3_aa: CASRGQNEKLFF
cdr3_nt: TGTGCCAGCAGGGGGCAAAACGAAAAACTGTTTTTT
j_call: TRBJ1-4
clone_size: .
v_call: TRBV13
d_call: .

cdr3_aa: CSAQPDSRSGYTF
cdr3_nt: TGCAGCGCCCAACCCGACAGTAGAAGTGGCTACACCTTC
j_call: TRBJ1-2
clone_size: .
v_call: TRBV29-1
d_call: .

cdr3_aa: CASSRDYNEQFF
cdr3_nt: TGTGCCAGCAGTCGCGACTACAATGAGCAGTTCTTC
j_call: TRBJ2-1
clone_size: .
v_call: TRBV2
d_call: .

cdr3_aa: CASSLAPDRGLGETQYF
cdr3_nt: TGTGCCAGCAGCTTAGCCCCGGACAGGGGGTTAGGGGAGACCCAGTACTTC
j_call: TRBJ2-5
clone_size: .
v_call: TRBV7-9
d_call: TRBD1

cdr3_aa: CASSLDSRTPRHTQYF
cdr3_nt: TGTGCCAGCAGCTTAGACAGTCGGACTCCACGACATACGCAGTATTTT
j_call: TRBJ2-3
clone_size: .
v_call: TRBV7-9
d_call: .

cdr3_aa: CASSVAGRGQGGELFF
cdr3_nt: TGTGCCAGCAGCGTAGCAGGCAGGGGGCAGGGCGGGGAGCTGTTTTTT
j_call: TRBJ2-2
clone_size: .
v_call: TRBV9
d_call: TRBD1

cdr3_aa: CASSVGGDRNYEQYF
cdr3_nt: TGTGCCAGCAGCGTAGGGGGGGACCGAAACTACGAGCAGTACTTC
j_call: TRBJ2-7
clone_size: .
v_call: TRBV9
d_call: .

cdr3_aa: CASSSSSSGLYGYTF
cdr3_nt: TGTGCCAGCAGCTCCTCCTCCAGCGGACTCTATGGCTACACCTTC
j_call: TRBJ1-2
clone_size: once
v_call: TRBV6-1
d_call: .

cdr3_aa: CSVKPNGNTIYF
cdr3_nt: TGCAGCGTAAAGCCGAATGGAAACACCATATATTTT
j_call: TRBJ1-3
clone_size: .
v_call: TRBV29-1
d_call: .

cdr3_aa: CASMWGLGNQPQHF
cdr3_nt: TGTGCCAGTATGTGGGGGCTCGGCAATCAGCCCCAGCATTTT
j_call: TRBJ1-5
clone_size: once
v_call: TRBV28
d_call: .

cdr3_aa: CASSQPQDRYSYEQYF
cdr3_nt: TGTGCCAGCAGTCAACCCCAGGACAGGTACTCCTACGAGCAGTACTTC
j_call: TRBJ2-7
clone_size: .
v_call: TRBV28
d_call: TRBD1